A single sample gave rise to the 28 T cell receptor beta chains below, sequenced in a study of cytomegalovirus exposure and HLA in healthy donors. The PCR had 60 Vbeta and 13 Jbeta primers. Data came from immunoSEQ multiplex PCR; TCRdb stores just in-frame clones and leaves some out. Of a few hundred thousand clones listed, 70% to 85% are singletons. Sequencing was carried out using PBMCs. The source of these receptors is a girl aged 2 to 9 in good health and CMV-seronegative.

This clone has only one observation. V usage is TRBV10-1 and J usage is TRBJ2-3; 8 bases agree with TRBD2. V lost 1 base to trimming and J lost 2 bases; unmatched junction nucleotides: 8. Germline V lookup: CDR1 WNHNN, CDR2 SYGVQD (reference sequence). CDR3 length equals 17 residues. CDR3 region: CASSELTRGGLTDTQYF. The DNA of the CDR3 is TGCGCCAGCAGTGAGTTGACCCGCGGGGGGCTCACAGATACGCAGTATTTT.

The CDR3 loop is CASSRATNEKLFF. DNA of the CDR3: TGTGCCAGCAGCCGGGCAACTAATGAAAAACTGTTTTTT. V gene TRBV11-2 combines with J gene TRBJ1-4, with D uncertain. From germline, CDR1 is SGHAT and CDR2 FQNNGV. V lost 5 bases to trimming and J lost 0 bases, with 4 bases between them. The CDR3 is 13 amino acids.

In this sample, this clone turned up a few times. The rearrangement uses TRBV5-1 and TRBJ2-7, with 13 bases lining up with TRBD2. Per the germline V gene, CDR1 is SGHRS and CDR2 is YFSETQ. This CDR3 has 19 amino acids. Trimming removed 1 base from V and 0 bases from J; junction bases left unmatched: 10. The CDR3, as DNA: TGCGCCAGCAGCTTGCCTTCCGGGACTAGCGGGGTAACCTCCTACGAGCAGTACTTC. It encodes CASSLPSGTSGVTSYEQYF.

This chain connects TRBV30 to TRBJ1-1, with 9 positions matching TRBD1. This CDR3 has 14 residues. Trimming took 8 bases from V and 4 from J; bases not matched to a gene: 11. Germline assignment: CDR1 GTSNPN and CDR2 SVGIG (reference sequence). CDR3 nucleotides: TGTGCCGGTAGGACAGGGGATGGCGGCACTGAAGCTTTCTTT. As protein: CAGRTGDGGTEAFF.

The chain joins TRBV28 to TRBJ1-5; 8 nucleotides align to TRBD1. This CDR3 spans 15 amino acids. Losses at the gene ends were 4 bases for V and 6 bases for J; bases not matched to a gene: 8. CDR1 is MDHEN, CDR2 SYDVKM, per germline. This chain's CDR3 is CASSSSDRDGQPQHF. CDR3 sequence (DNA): TGTGCCAGCAGTTCGTCGGACAGGGACGGTCAGCCCCAGCATTTT.

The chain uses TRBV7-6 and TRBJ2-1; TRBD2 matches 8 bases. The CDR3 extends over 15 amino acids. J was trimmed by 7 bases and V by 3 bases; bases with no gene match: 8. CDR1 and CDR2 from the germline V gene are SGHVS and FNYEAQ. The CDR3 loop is CASSLTGTRANEQFF. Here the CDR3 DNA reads TGTGCCAGCAGCTTGACCGGGACTAGGGCTAATGAGCAGTTCTTC.

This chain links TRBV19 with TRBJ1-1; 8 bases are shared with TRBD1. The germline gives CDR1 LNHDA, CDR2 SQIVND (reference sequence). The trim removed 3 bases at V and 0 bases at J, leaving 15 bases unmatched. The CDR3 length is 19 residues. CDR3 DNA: TGTGCCAGTAGTATGAACCAGGGGGCTCCGGCGGCGTTGAACACTGAAGCTTTCTTT. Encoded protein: CASSMNQGAPAALNTEAFF.

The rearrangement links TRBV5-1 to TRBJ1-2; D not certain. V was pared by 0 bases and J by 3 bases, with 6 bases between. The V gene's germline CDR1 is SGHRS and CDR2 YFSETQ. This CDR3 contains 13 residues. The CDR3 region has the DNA TGCGCCAGCAGCTTGGATTCAGACTATGGCTACACCTTC. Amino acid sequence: CASSLDSDYGYTF.

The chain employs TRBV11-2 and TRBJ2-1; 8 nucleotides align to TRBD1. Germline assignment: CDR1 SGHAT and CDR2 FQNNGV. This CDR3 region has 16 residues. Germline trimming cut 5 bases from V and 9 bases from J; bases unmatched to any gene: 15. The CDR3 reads CASSMVRGPPSGEQFF. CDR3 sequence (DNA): TGTGCCAGCAGCATGGTCAGGGGGCCACCGTCGGGTGAGCAGTTCTTC.

This chain's CDR3 is CASSSWTGRGVYEKLFF. Here the CDR3 DNA reads TGTGCCAGCAGCTCCTGGACAGGGCGGGGAGTATATGAAAAACTGTTTTTT. V usage is TRBV7-2 and J usage is TRBJ1-4, with 8 nucleotides matching TRBD1. J gave up 6 bases and V 4 bases, and 13 bases lay outside the gene matches. The germline V gene has CDR1 SGHTA and CDR2 FQGNSA. The CDR3 contains 17 residues.

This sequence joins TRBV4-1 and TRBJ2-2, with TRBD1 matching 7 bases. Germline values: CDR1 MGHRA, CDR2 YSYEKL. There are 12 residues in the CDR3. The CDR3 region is CMSTGVTGELFF. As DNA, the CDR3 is TGCATGTCCACAGGGGTCACCGGGGAGCTGTTTTTT.

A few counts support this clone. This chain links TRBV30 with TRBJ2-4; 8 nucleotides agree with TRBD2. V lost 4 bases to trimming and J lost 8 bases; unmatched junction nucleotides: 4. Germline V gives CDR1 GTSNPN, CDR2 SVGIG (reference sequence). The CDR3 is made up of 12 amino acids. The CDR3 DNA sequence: TGTGCCTGGAACCGAGCGGGAGACATTCAGTACTTC. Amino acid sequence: CAWNRAGDIQYF.

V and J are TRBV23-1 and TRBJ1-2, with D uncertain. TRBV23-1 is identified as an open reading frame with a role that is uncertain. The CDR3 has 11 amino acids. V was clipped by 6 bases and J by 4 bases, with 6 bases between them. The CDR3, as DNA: TGCGCCAGCAGGGAGTTCTATGGCTACACCTTC. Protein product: CASREFYGYTF.

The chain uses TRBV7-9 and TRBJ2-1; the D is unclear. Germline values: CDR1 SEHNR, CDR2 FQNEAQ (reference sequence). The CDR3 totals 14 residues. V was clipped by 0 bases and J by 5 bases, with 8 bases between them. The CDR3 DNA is TGTGCCAGCAGCTTAGCTTTCCCAGACAATGAGCAGTTCTTC. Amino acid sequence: CASSLAFPDNEQFF.

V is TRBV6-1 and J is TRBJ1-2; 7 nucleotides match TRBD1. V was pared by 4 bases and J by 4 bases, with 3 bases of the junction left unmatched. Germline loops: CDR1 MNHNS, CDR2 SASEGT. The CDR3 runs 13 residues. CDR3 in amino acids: CASSARGFYGYTF. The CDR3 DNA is TGTGCCAGCAGTGCCAGGGGGTTCTATGGCTACACCTTC.

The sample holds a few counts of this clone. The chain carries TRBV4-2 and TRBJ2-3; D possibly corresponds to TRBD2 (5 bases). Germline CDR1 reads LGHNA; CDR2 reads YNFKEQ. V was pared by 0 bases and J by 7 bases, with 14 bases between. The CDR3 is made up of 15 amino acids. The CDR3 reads CASSQDRTSQNTQYF. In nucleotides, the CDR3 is TGTGCCAGCAGCCAAGATCGAACTAGTCAAAATACGCAGTATTTT.

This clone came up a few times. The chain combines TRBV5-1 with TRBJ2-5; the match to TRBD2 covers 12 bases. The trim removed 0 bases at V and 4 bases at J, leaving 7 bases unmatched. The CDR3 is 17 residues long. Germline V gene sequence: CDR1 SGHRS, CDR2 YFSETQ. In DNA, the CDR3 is TGCGCCAGCAGCTTGGGGCTAGCGGGAGGGCCCGCAGAGACCCAGTACTTC. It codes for CASSLGLAGGPAETQYF.

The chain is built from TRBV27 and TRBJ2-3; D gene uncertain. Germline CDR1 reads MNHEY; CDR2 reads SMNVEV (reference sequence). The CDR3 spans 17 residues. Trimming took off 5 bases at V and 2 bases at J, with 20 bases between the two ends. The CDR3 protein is CASSQNEAPLFTDTQYF. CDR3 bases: TGTGCCAGCAGTCAGAATGAGGCCCCTCTATTCACAGATACGCAGTATTTT.

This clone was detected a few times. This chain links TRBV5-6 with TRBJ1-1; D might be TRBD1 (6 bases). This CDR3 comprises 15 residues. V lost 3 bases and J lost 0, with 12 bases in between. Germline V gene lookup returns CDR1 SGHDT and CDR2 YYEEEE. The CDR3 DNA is TGTGCCAGCAGCTCGGAGGACAGCATGAACACTGAAGCTTTCTTT. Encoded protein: CASSSEDSMNTEAFF.

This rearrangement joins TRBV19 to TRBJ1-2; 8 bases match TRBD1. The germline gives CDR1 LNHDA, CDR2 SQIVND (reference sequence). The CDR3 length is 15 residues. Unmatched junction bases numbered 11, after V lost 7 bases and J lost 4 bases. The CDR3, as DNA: TGTGCCAGTACAGCTCAGGGGGCGTTTGTCTATGGCTACACCTTC. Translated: CASTAQGAFVYGYTF.

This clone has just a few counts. CDR3 nucleotides: TGTGCCAGCAGCTTAACTGCATATGAGCAGTTCTTC. As protein: CASSLTAYEQFF. The chain employs TRBV11-2 and TRBJ2-1; D is undetermined. This CDR3 is 12 amino acids long. The V end lost 2 bases, the J end lost 8 bases, and 7 bases lay between the germline ends. The germline gives CDR1 SGHAT, CDR2 FQNNGV.

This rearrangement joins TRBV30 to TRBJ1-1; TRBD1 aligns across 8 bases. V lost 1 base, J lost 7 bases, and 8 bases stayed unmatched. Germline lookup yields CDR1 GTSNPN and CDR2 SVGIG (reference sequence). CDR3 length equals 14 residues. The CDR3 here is CAWSAPRDRIEAFF. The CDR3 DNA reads TGTGCCTGGAGTGCCCCCCGGGACAGGATTGAAGCTTTCTTT.

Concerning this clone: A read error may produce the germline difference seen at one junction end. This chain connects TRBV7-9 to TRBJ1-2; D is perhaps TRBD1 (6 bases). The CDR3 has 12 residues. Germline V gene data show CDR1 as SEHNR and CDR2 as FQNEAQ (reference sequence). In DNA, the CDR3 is TGTTCCAGCAGCGGGGACACCTATGGCTACACCTTC. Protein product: CSSSGDTYGYTF.

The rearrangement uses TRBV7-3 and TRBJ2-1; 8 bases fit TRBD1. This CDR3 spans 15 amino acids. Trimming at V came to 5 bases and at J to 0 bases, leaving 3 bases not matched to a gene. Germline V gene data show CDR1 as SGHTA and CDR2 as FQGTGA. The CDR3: CASSPDRDSYNEQFF. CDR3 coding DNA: TGTGCCAGCAGCCCGGACAGGGACTCCTACAATGAGCAGTTCTTC. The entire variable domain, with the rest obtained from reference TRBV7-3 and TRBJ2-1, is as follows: GAGVSQTPSNKVTEKGKYVELRCDPISGHTALYWYRQSLGQGPEFLIYFQGTGAADDSGLPNDRFFAVRPEGSVSTLKIQRTERGDSAVYLCASSPDRDSYNEQFFGPGTRLTVL.

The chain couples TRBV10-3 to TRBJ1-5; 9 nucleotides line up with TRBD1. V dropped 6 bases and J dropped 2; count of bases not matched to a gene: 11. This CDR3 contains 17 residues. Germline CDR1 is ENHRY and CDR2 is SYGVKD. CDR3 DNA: TGTGCCATCAGGGGACAGGGTAAGATAGTAGGCAATCAGCCCCAGCATTTT. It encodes CAIRGQGKIVGNQPQHF.

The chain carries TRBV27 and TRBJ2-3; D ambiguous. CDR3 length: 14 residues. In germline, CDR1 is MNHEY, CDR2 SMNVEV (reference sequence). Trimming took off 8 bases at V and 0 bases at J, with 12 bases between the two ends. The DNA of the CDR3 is TGTGCCAGCCACTTGAAGTATAGCACAGATACGCAGTATTTT. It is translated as CASHLKYSTDTQYF.

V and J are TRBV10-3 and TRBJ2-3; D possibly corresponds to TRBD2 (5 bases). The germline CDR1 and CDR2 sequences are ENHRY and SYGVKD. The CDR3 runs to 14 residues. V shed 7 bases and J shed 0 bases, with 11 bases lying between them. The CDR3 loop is CAITPGGSTDTQYF. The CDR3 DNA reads TGTGCCATCACCCCTGGCGGGAGCACAGATACGCAGTATTTT.

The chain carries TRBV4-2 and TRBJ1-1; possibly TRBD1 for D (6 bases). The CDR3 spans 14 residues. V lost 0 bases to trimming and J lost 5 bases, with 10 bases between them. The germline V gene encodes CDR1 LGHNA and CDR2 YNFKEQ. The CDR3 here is CASSQEDRATEAFF. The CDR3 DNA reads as TGTGCCAGCAGCCAAGAGGACAGAGCAACTGAAGCTTTCTTT.